This is a list of T cell receptor beta chains from one sample in a study of a mutant IDH1 vaccine in newly diagnosed glioma. TCRdb keeps only in-frame clones here, not all; method: immunoSEQ multiplex PCR. Counted here are around 30,000 clones, around four fifths occurring once; the ten biggest clones make up approximately 9%. The sequencing used peripheral blood mononuclear cells (PBMCs), collected from a glioma patient treated with radiotherapy, temozolomide or both. These receptors all come from a middle-aged man with glioma. Some clones in this sample may be carry-over from other donors' samples. Each CDR3 is given with its conserved first and last residue. The D gene is left open where the match is weak. Expanded clones are given a class, and other clones once, few, many or no size at all.

TRBJ1-2 | TRBV14 | . | . | CASSQSQLVGPYGYTF | TGTGCCAGCAGCCAATCCCAATTGGTCGGCCCTTATGGCTACACCTTC
TRBJ2-6 | TRBV28 | . | . | CASSRTGISGANVLTF | TGTGCCAGCAGCCGAACAGGGATCTCTGGGGCCAACGTCCTGACTTTC
TRBJ1-2 | TRBV19 | . | . | CASSIDGQGAANYGYTF | TGTGCCAGTAGTATAGATGGTCAGGGAGCGGCTAACTATGGCTACACCTTC
TRBJ2-7 | TRBV7-9 | . | . | CASSLALGFEAEQYF | TGTGCCAGCAGCTTAGCGCTAGGTTTTGAGGCCGAGCAGTACTTC
TRBJ2-7 | TRBV15 | . | . | CATSRVRPNRGEQYF | TGTGCCACCAGCAGAGTTCGCCCCAATCGGGGCGAGCAGTACTTC
TRBJ2-1 | TRBV7-8 | . | . | CASSFGPSEQDEQFF | TGTGCCAGCAGCTTTGGTCCCAGTGAGCAGGATGAGCAGTTCTTC
TRBJ2-1 | TRBV6-4 | . | few | CASSAGPEGSEQFF | TGTGCCAGCAGTGCAGGGCCGGAAGGGAGTGAGCAGTTCTTC
TRBJ1-3 | TRBV11-2 | . | once | CASSQGRTHGNTIYF | TGTGCCAGCAGCCAAGGGAGGACCCATGGAAACACCATATATTTT
TRBJ2-1 | TRBV7-2 | . | . | CASSPSFPYNEQFF | TGTGCCAGCAGCCCTTCTTTCCCCTACAATGAGCAGTTCTTC
TRBJ2-7 | TRBV28 | . | . | CASKEGLDYEQYF | TGTGCCAGCAAGGAGGGCCTAGACTACGAGCAGTACTTC
TRBJ1-3 | TRBV6-6 | . | once | CASRTGNTIYF | TGTGCCAGCAGGACGGGAAACACCATATATTTT
TRBJ2-7 | TRBV11-2 | . | . | CASTQPGSYEQYF | TGTGCCAGCACCCAACCGGGGTCCTACGAGCAGTACTTC
TRBJ2-3 | TRBV11-1 | . | . | CASSLSGWAADTQYF | TGTGCCAGCAGCTTGAGCGGTTGGGCCGCAGATACGCAGTATTTT
TRBJ1-1 | TRBV4-3 | . | few | CASSQGTATNTEAFF | TGCGCCAGCAGCCAGGGGACGGCAACGAACACTGAAGCTTTCTTT
TRBJ1-1 | TRBV28 | . | . | CAAAPGPAEAFF | TGTGCCGCAGCACCAGGGCCCGCTGAAGCTTTCTTT
TRBJ2-5 | TRBV18 | TRBD2 | . | CASSPRGGGETQYF | TGTGCCAGCTCACCACGCGGGGGAGGGGAGACCCAGTACTTC
TRBJ2-1 | TRBV5-1 | . | once | CASSLAIDRSEQFF | TGCGCCAGCAGCCTTGCAATTGACCGGAGCGAGCAGTTCTTC
TRBJ1-1 | TRBV30 | . | . | CAWSVHRSTEAFF | TGTGCCTGGAGTGTCCACAGGTCCACTGAAGCTTTCTTT
TRBJ2-7 | TRBV27 | . | . | CASSFSARPSTYEQYF | TGTGCCAGCAGTTTCAGTGCCAGACCTAGTACCTACGAGCAGTACTTC
TRBJ2-7 | TRBV28 | . | once | CASSLLARDGEQYF | TGTGCCAGCAGTTTATTGGCCAGGGACGGCGAGCAGTACTTC
TRBJ2-7 | TRBV28 | . | few | CASTSRDRYVYEQYF | TGTGCCAGCACCTCCAGGGACCGATATGTCTACGAGCAGTACTTC
TRBJ2-1 | TRBV2 | . | . | CASSADSNEQFF | TGTGCCAGCAGCGCGGACAGCAATGAGCAGTTCTTC
TRBJ2-7 | TRBV19 | . | . | CASSPGSYEQYF | TGTGCCAGTAGTCCCGGGTCCTACGAGCAGTACTTC
TRBJ1-3 | TRBV6-1 | TRBD1 | . | CASSDNRGRFGDTIYF | TGTGCCAGCAGTGACAACAGGGGACGGTTCGGGGACACCATATATTTT
TRBJ2-2 | TRBV5-4 | TRBD1 | . | CASSAGQGHTGELFF | TGTGCCAGCAGCGCGGGACAGGGGCACACCGGGGAGCTGTTTTTT
TRBJ2-7 | TRBV2 | TRBD2 | . | CARRLAGGSYEQYF | TGTGCCAGACGGTTAGCGGGGGGCTCCTACGAGCAGTACTTC
TRBJ1-2 | TRBV5-4 | . | once | CASSYRDPSGGYTF | TGTGCCAGCAGCTACCGGGACCCAAGCGGTGGCTACACCTTC
TRBJ1-1 | TRBV14 | TRBD1 | . | CASSQGAGGTLRGRGTKAFF | TGTGCCAGCAGCCAAGGAGCAGGGGGCACCCTCAGGGGCAGGGGCACAAAAGCTTTCTTT
TRBJ2-2 | TRBV7-2 | . | . | CASSSGLTGELFF | TGTGCCAGCAGCTCTGGACTTACCGGGGAGCTGTTTTTT
TRBJ2-1 | TRBV4-1 | . | . | CASSQENGGEQFF | TGCGCCAGCAGCCAAGAAAACGGGGGTGAGCAGTTCTTC
TRBJ2-3 | TRBV6-1 | . | . | CASMASTDTQYF | TGTGCCAGCATGGCTAGCACAGATACGCAGTATTTT
TRBJ2-1 | TRBV19 | . | once | CATRSMRGSYNEQFF | TGTGCCACCCGTTCAATGAGGGGCTCCTACAATGAGCAGTTCTTC
TRBJ1-2 | TRBV6-6 | . | . | CASSYPGAPDKGYTF | TGTGCCAGCAGCTACCCTGGGGCACCGGATAAGGGCTACACCTTC
TRBJ2-7 | TRBV27 | . | once | CASSLSRDYEQYF | TGTGCCAGCAGTTTATCGCGGGATTACGAGCAGTACTTC
TRBJ1-5 | TRBV5-6 | TRBD1 | . | CASSQSRGPQPQHF | TGTGCCAGCAGCCAATCCAGGGGGCCCCAGCCCCAGCATTTT
TRBJ2-2 | TRBV7-8 | . | . | CASSLGRGHTGELFF | TGTGCCAGCAGCTTAGGTAGAGGCCACACCGGGGAGCTGTTTTTT
TRBJ2-3 | TRBV4-1 | TRBD2 | . | CASSPIAGTTDTQYF | TGCGCCAGCAGCCCCATAGCGGGAACCACAGATACGCAGTATTTT
TRBJ1-1 | TRBV4-1 | . | . | CASSTSPGQNTEAFF | TGCGCCAGCAGCACTTCTCCGGGACAGAACACTGAAGCTTTCTTT
TRBJ1-4 | TRBV15 | . | . | CATSRDRTAEKLFF | TGTGCCACCAGCAGAGATCGGACAGCAGAAAAACTGTTTTTT
TRBJ1-6 | TRBV18 | TRBD1 | . | CASYGDRNSPLHF | TGTGCCAGCTACGGGGACAGAAATTCACCCCTCCACTTT